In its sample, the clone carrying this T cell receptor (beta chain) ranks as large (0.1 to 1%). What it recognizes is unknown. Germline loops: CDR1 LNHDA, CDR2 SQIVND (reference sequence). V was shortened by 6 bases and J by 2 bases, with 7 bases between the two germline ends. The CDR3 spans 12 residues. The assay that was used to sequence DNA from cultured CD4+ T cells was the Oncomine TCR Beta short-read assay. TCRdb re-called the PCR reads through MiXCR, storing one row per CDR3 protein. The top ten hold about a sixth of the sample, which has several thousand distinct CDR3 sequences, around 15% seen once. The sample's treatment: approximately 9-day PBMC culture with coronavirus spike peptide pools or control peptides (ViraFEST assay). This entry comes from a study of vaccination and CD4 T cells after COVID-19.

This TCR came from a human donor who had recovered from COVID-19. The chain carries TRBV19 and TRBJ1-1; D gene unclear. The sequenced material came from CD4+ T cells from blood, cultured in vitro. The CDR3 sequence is CASRYANTEAFF. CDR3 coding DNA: TGTGCCAGTAGGTATGCAAACACTGAAGCTTTCTTT.